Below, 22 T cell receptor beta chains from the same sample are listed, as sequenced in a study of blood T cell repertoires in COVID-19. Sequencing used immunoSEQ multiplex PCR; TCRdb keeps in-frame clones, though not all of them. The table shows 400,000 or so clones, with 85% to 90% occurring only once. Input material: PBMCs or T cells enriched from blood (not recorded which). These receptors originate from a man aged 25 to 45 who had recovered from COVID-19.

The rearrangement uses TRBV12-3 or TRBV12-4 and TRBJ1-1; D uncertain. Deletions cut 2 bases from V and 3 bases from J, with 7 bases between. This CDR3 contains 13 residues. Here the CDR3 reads CASSLREYTEAFF. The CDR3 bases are TGTGCCAGCAGTTTACGGGAGTACACTGAAGCTTTCTTT.

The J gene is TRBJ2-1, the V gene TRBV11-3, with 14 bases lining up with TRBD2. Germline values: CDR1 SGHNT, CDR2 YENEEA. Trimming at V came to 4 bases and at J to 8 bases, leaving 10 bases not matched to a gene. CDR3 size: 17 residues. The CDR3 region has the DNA TGTGCCAGCAGCTCCGGACTAGCGGGAGGTCTTCCACATGAGCAGTTCTTC. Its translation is CASSSGLAGGLPHEQFF.

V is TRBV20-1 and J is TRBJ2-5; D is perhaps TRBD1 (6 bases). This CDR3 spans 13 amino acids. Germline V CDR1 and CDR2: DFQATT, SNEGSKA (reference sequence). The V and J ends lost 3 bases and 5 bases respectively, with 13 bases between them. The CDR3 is CSASWLGGETQYF. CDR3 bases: TGCAGTGCTAGTTGGCTAGGGGGTGAGACCCAGTACTTC.

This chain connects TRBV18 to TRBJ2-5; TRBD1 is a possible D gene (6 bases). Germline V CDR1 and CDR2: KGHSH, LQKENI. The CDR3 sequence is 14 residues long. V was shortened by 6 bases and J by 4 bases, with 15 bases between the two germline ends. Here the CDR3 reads CASSSPPRGETQYF. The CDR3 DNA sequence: TGTGCCAGCTCGTCCCCGCCCAGGGGAGAGACCCAGTACTTC.

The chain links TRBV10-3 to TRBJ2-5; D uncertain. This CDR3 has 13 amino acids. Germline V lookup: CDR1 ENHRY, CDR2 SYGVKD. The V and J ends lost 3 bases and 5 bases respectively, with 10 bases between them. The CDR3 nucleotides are TGTGCCATCAGTGACGGCACCAGGGAGACCCAGTACTTC. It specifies CAISDGTRETQYF.

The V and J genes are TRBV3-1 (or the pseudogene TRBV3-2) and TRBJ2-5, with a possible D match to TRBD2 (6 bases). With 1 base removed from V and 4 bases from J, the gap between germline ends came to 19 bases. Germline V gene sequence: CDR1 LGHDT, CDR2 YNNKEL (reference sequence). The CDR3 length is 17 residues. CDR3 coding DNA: TGTGCCAGCAGCCAAGTCCAGGGTATCCCGGGACTAGAGACCCAGTACTTC. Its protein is CASSQVQGIPGLETQYF.

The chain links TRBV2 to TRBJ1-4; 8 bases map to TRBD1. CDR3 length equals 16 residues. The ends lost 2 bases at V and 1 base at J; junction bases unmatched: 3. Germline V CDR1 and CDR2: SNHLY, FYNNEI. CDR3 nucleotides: TGTGCCAGCAGTGAATACAGGGGGGGAACTAATGAAAAACTGTTTTTT. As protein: CASSEYRGGTNEKLFF.

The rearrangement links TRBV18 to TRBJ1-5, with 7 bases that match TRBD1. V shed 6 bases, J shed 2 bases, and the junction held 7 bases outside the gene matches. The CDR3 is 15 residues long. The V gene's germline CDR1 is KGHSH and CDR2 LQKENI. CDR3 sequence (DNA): TGTGCCAGCTCCAAGGGGGCGCAAGGCAATCAGCCCCAGCATTTT. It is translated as CASSKGAQGNQPQHF.

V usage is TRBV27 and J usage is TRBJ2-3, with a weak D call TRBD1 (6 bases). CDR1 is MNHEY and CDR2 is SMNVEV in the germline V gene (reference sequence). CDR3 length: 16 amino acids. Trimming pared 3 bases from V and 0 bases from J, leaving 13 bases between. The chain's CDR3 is CASSFDPGVSTDTQYF. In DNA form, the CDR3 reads TGTGCCAGCAGTTTCGACCCAGGGGTTAGCACAGATACGCAGTATTTT.

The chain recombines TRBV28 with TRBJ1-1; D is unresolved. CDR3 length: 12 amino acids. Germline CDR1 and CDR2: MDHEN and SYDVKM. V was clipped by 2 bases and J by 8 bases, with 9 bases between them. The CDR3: CASSLGLREAFF. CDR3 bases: TGTGCCAGCAGTTTAGGGCTTCGGGAAGCTTTCTTT.

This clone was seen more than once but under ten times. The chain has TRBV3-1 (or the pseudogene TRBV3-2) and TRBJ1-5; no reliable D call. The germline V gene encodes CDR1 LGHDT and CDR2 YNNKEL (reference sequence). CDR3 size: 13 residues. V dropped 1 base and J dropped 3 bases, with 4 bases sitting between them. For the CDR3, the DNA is TGTGCCAGCAGCCAAGGAGCCAATCAGCCCCAGCATTTT. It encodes CASSQGANQPQHF.

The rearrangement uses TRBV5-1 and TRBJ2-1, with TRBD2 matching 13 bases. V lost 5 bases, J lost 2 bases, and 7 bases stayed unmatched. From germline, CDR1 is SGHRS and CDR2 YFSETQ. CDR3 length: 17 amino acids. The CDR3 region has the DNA TGCGCCAGCAGACCTACTAGCGGGAGGGGGACCTACAATGAGCAGTTCTTC. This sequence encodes CASRPTSGRGTYNEQFF.

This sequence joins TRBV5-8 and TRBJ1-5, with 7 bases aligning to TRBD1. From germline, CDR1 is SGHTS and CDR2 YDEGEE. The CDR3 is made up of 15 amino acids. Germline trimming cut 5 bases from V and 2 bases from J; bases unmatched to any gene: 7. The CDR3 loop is CASSPTGIGNQPQHF. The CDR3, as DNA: TGTGCCAGCAGTCCGACAGGGATAGGCAATCAGCCCCAGCATTTT.

The CDR3, as DNA: TGTGCCAGCTCTCGGGGAACTAGCGACTCCTACGAGCAGTACTTC. Protein sequence: CASSRGTSDSYEQYF. This chain connects TRBV18 to TRBJ2-7; 7 bases line up with TRBD2. Looked up from germline, CDR1 is KGHSH and CDR2 is LQKENI. V lost 6 bases, J lost 0 bases, and 8 bases stayed unmatched. The length of the CDR3 is 15 residues.

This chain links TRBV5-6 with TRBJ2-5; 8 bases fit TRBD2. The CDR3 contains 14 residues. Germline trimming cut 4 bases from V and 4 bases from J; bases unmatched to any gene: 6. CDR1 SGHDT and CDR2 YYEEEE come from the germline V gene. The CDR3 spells CASSLRTSLETQYF. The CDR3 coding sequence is TGTGCCAGCAGCCTACGGACTAGCCTAGAGACCCAGTACTTC.

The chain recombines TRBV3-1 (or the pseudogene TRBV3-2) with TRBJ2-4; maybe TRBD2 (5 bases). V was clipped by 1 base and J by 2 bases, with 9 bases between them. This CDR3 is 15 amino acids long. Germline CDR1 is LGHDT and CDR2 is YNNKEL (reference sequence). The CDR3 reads CASSQGGVTKNIQYF. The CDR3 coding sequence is TGTGCCAGCAGCCAAGGGGGAGTAACCAAAAACATTCAGTACTTC.

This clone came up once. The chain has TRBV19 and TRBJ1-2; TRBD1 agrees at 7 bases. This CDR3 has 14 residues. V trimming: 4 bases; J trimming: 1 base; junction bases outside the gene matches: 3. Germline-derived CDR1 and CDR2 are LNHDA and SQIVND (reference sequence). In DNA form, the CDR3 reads TGTGCCAGTAGTAGGGGACAGAGTAACTATGGCTACACCTTC. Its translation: CASSRGQSNYGYTF.

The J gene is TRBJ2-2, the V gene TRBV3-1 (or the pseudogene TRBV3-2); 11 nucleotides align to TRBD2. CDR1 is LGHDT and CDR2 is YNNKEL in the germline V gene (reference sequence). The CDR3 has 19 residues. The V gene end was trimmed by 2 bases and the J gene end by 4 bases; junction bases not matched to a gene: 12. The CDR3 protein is CASSQSALLAGGRTGELFF. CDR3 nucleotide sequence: TGTGCCAGCAGCCAAAGTGCCCTGCTAGCGGGAGGACGCACCGGGGAGCTGTTTTTT.

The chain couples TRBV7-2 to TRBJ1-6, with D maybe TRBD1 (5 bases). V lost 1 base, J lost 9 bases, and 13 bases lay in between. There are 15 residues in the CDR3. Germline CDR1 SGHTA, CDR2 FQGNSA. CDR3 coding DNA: TGTGCCAGCAGCTTAGGCACAGGCATAGGTTCACCCCTCCACTTT. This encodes CASSLGTGIGSPLHF.

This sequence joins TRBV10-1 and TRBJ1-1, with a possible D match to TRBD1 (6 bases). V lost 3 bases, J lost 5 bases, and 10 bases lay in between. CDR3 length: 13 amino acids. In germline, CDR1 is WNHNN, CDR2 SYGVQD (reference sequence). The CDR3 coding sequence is TGCGCCAGCAGTGAAAACAGGGTTACTGAAGCTTTCTTT. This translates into CASSENRVTEAFF.

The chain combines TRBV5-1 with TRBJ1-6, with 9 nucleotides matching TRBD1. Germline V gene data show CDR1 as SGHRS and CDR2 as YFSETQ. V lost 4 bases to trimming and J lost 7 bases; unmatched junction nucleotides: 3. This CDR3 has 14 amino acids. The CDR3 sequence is CASSTGQGNSPLHF. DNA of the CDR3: TGCGCCAGCAGCACGGGACAGGGAAATTCACCCCTCCACTTT.

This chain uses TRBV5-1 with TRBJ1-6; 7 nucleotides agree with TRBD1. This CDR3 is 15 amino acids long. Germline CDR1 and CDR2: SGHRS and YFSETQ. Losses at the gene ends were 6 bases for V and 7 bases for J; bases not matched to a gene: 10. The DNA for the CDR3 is TGCGCCAGCACCCAGGAGGGGACAGTAAATTCACCCCTCCACTTT. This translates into CASTQEGTVNSPLHF.